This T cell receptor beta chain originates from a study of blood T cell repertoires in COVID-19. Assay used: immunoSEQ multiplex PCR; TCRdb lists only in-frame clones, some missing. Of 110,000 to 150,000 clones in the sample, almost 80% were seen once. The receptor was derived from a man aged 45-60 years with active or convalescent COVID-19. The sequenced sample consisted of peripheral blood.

In DNA, the CDR3 is TGTGCCAGCAGCAGGGCCAGGGCGAACACCGGGGAGCTGTTTTTT. It codes for CASSRARANTGELFF. This chain connects TRBV5-5 to TRBJ2-2; a possible D gene is TRBD1 (5 bases). This CDR3 comprises 15 residues. V was trimmed by 4 bases and J by 0 bases, leaving 10 bases between them. Per germline, CDR1 SGHKS and CDR2 YYEKEE (reference sequence).